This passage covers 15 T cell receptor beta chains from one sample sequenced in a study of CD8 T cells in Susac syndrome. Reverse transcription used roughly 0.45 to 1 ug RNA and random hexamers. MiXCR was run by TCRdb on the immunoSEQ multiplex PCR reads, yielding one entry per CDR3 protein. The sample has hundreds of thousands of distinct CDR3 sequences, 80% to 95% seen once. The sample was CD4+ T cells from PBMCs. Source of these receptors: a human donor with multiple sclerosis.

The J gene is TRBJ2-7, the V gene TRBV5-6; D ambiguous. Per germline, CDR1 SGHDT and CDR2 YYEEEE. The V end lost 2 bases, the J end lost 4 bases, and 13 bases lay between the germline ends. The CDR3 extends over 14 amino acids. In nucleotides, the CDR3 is TGTGCCAGCAGCTTTATCGACGGATTGTACGAGCAGTACTTC. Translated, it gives CASSFIDGLYEQYF.

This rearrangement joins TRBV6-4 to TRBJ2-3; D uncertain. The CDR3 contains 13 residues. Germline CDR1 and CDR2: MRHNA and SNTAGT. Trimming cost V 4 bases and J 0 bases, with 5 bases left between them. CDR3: CASSARSTDTQYF. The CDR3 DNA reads TGTGCCAGCAGTGCCCGAAGCACAGATACGCAGTATTTT.

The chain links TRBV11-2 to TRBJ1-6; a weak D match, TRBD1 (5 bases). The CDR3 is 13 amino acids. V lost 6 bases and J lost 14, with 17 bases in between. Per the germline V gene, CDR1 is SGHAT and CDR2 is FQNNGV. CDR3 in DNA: TGTGCCAGCAGTCCTCGGACAACCTCGGCCCTCCACTTT. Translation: CASSPRTTSALHF.

CDR3 sequence: CASSHRNTETYGYTF. CDR3 DNA: TGTGCCAGCAGCCACAGGAACACCGAAACCTATGGCTACACCTTC. This rearrangement joins TRBV7-2 to TRBJ1-2, with a tentative D call TRBD1 (5 bases). The CDR3 runs 15 residues. Germline V lookup: CDR1 SGHTA, CDR2 FQGNSA. Trimming took 5 bases from V and 4 from J, leaving 17 bases between them.

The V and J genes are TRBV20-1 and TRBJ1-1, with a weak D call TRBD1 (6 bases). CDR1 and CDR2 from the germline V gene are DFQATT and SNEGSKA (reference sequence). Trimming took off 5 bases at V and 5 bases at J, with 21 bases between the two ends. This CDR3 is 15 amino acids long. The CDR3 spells CSAFQGSVKGTEAFF. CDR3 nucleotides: TGCAGTGCTTTCCAGGGGAGTGTGAAAGGGACTGAAGCTTTCTTT.

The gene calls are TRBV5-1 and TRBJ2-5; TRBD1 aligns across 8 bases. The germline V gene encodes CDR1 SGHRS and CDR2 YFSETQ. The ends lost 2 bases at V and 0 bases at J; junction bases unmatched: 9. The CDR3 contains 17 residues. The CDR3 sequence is CASSFDRGEMYQETQYF. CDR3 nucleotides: TGCGCCAGCAGCTTTGACAGGGGCGAAATGTACCAAGAGACCCAGTACTTC.

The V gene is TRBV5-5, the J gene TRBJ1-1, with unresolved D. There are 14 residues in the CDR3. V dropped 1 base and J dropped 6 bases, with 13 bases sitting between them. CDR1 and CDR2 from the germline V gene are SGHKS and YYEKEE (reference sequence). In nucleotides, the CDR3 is TGTGCCAGCAGCTTGCGATCGGAAGGAGCTGAAGCTTTCTTT. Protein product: CASSLRSEGAEAFF.

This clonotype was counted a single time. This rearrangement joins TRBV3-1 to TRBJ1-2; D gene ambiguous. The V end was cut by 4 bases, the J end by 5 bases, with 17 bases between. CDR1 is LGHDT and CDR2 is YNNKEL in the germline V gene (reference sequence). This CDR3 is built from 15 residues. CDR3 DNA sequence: TGTGCCAGCAGCCCCGACAAGGTTCGCCTATATGGCTACACCTTC. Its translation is CASSPDKVRLYGYTF.

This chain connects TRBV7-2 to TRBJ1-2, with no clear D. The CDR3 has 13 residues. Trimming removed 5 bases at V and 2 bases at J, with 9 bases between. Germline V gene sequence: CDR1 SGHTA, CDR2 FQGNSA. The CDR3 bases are TGTGCCAGCAGCCCAGACAAGAACTATGGCTACACCTTC. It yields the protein CASSPDKNYGYTF.

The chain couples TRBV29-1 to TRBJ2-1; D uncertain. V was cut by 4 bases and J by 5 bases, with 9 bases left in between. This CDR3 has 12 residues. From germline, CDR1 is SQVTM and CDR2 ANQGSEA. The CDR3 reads CSVAKRNNEQFF. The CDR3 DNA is TGCAGCGTTGCGAAGCGCAACAATGAGCAGTTCTTC.

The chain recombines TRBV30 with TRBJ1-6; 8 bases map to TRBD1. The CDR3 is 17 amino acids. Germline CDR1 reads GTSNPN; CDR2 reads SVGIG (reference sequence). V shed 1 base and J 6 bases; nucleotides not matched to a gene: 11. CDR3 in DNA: TGTGCCTGGAGTGAACAGGGGGAAGGGCCGTTTAATTCACCCCTCCACTTT. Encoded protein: CAWSEQGEGPFNSPLHF.

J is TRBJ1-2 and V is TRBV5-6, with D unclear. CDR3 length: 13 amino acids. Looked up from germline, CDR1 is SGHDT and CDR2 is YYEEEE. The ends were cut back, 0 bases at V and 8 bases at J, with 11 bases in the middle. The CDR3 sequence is CASSLGPNGGYTF. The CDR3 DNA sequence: TGTGCCAGCAGCTTGGGACCTAACGGGGGCTACACCTTC.

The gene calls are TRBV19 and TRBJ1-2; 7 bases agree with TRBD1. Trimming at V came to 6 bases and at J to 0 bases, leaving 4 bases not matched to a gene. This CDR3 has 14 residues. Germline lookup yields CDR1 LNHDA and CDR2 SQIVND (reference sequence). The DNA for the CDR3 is TGTGCCAGTAGCAGACAGGGAGCTAACTATGGCTACACCTTC. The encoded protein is CASSRQGANYGYTF.

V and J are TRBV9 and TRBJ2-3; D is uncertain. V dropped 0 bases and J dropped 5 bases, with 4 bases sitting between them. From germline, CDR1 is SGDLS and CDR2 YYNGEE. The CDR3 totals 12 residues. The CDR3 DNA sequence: TGTGCCAGCAGCGTAGGGGGAGATACGCAGTATTTT. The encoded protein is CASSVGGDTQYF.

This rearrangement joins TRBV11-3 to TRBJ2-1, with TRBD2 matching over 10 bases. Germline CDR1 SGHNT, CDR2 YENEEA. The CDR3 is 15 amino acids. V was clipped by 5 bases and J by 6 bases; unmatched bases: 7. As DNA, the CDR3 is TGTGCCAGCAGCCCTAGCGGGAGTCCCCGCAATGAGCAGTTCTTC. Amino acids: CASSPSGSPRNEQFF.